A selection of T cell receptor beta chains follows, all from one sample in a study of blood T cell repertoires in COVID-19. This table comes from immunoSEQ multiplex PCR, and its TCRdb copy is limited to in-frame clones, with some not included. Of hundreds of thousands of clones listed, about 86% are singletons. The sequenced material came from peripheral blood. The receptor source for this set is a woman between 65 and 79 years old with COVID-19, enrolled during active disease. The CDR3 runs from the conserved cysteine through the conserved F or W. D genes are given only for firm matches. Rows give clone size only sometimes, using once, few, many, or a class for an expanded clone.

J gene | D gene | clone size | V gene | CDR3 DNA | CDR3 protein
TRBJ1-2 | NA | NA | TRBV2 | TGTGCCAGCAGTGGGGCCTTATATGGCTACACCTTC | CASSGALYGYTF
TRBJ2-1 | NA | many | TRBV18 | TGTGCCAGCTCACCACCGGGCAGCTTATACAATGAGCAGTTCTTC | CASSPPGSLYNEQFF
TRBJ2-2 | TRBD1 | NA | TRBV4-2 | TGTGCCAGCAGCCAAACCCGCCCTTGGGGACAGGGTACCGGGGAGCTGTTTTTT | CASSQTRPWGQGTGELFF
TRBJ1-1 | TRBD1 | NA | TRBV27 | TGTGCCAGCAGTCCCTCTGGACAGGGGTGGGACACTGAAGCTTTCTTT | CASSPSGQGWDTEAFF
TRBJ2-5 | TRBD2 | NA | TRBV6-4 | TGTGCCAGCAGATTACTAGCGGGGGGGGAAGAGACCCAGTACTTC | CASRLLAGGEETQYF
TRBJ2-3 | NA | NA | TRBV18 | TGTGCCAGCTCACCATCTCGAGTGGGCCTCTCTAGCACAGATACGCAGTATTTT | CASSPSRVGLSSTDTQYF
TRBJ2-5 | NA | NA | TRBV11-3 | TGTGCCAGCAGCCAGGGCGGGGTCGAGACCCAGTACTTC | CASSQGGVETQYF
TRBJ2-7 | TRBD2 | NA | TRBV9 | TGTGCCAGCAGCGTAGGACTAGCGGGGTGGTACGAGCAGTACTTC | CASSVGLAGWYEQYF
TRBJ1-2 | NA | NA | TRBV18 | TGTGCCAGCTCACCTCCAGGAGGGGTTGGCTACACCTTC | CASSPPGGVGYTF
TRBJ2-3 | NA | NA | TRBV29-1 | TGCAGCGCCGTCGAGAACACAGATACGCAGTATTTT | CSAVENTDTQYF
TRBJ2-2 | TRBD1 | NA | TRBV9 | TGTGCCAGCAGCGTAGCGGGCGCAGGGGGTATAACCGGGGAGCTGTTTTTT | CASSVAGAGGITGELFF
TRBJ2-7 | NA | few | TRBV11-2 | TGTGCCAGCAGCCGTTACCGGGAACAGCAGTACTTC | CASSRYREQQYF
TRBJ2-3 | NA | NA | TRBV12-2 | TGTGCAAGTCGCTTAGAAGGACTAGCGGGGATAGGTACGCAGTATTTT | CASRLEGLAGIGTQYF
TRBJ2-3 | TRBD1 | NA | TRBV7-8 | TGTGCCAGCAGCTGGACAGGGGCCCCCACAGATACGCAGTATTTT | CASSWTGAPTDTQYF
TRBJ2-2 | NA | NA | TRBV3-1/TRBV3-2 | TGTGCCAGCAGCCCTTATAGAGTCGGGGAGCTGTTTTTT | CASSPYRVGELFF
TRBJ1-6 | NA | NA | TRBV7-2 | TGTGCCAGCAGCTTAATTGCGGGGTCCACCTATAATTCACCCCTCCACTTT | CASSLIAGSTYNSPLHF
TRBJ1-2 | NA | NA | TRBV7-2 | TGTGCCAGCAGCTTAGTCAATGGCGGGGCAGGAGGTGGCTACACCTTC | CASSLVNGGAGGGYTF
TRBJ1-5 | NA | NA | TRBV3-1/TRBV3-2 | TGTGCCAGCAGCCGAGGGAATAGCAATCAGCCCCAGCATTTT | CASSRGNSNQPQHF
TRBJ1-2 | TRBD1 | few | TRBV19 | TGTGCCAGTACCGAGGGTCCGGACAGGGCGGGGTATGGCTACACCTTC | CASTEGPDRAGYGYTF
TRBJ2-1 | NA | NA | TRBV19 | TGTGCCAGTAGTATCTTTGGCAGTTACAATGAGCAGTTCTTC | CASSIFGSYNEQFF
TRBJ2-7 | NA | NA | TRBV4-1 | TGCGCCAGCAGCCAAGTTGTTTCAGTGGGGCGCGAGCAGTACTTC | CASSQVVSVGREQYF
TRBJ2-1 | TRBD2 | NA | TRBV2 | TGTGCCAGCCGGGGACTAGCGGGGGTCGATGAGCAGTTCTTC | CASRGLAGVDEQFF
TRBJ2-5 | TRBD1 | NA | TRBV5-1 | TGCGCCAGCAGCCTCGTCCCGGGACAGGGAGCGGGGACCCAGTACTTC | CASSLVPGQGAGTQYF
TRBJ1-1 | TRBD1 | NA | TRBV28 | TGTGCCAGCAGTTTTGAGGGACAGGGGCTAGGTTTT | CASSFEGQGLGF
TRBJ2-3 | NA | NA | TRBV18 | TGTGCCAGCTCACCCCCCGGGACACCCGACAGGGATACGCAGTATTTT | CASSPPGTPDRDTQYF
TRBJ2-7 | TRBD2 | few | TRBV7-2 | TGTGCCAGCAGCTCGACGACTAGCGGGGGGTACGAGCAGTACTTC | CASSSTTSGGYEQYF
TRBJ2-7 | NA | NA | TRBV27 | TGTGCCAGCAGCCTTTTCGGCGGATCAACTGCCTACGAGCAGTACTTC | CASSLFGGSTAYEQYF
TRBJ2-1 | TRBD1 | NA | TRBV24-1 | TGTGCCACCAGTGATCCACGTTCAGGGGGCAATGAGCAGTTCTTC | CATSDPRSGGNEQFF
TRBJ1-1 | TRBD1 | once | TRBV29-1 | TGCAGCGCCTCGGGACAGAACGTGAACACTGAAGCTTTCTTT | CSASGQNVNTEAFF
TRBJ1-1 | NA | NA | TRBV29-1 | TGCAGCGTTGATAAGGGGGGGGGAACTGAAGCTTTCTTT | CSVDKGGGTEAFF
TRBJ1-6 | NA | NA | TRBV7-9 | TGTGCCAGCAGGAAAGACGGAGGTAATTCACCCCTCCACTTT | CASRKDGGNSPLHF
TRBJ1-5 | TRBD1 | NA | TRBV28 | TGTGCCAGCAGCTACGGACAGGGAAAAAGAGATCAGCCCCAGCATTTT | CASSYGQGKRDQPQHF
TRBJ2-2 | TRBD2 | few | TRBV24-1 | TGTGCCACCAGTGATTTAGTTGGACTAGCGGGGTGCACCGGGGAGCTGTTTTTT | CATSDLVGLAGCTGELFF
TRBJ1-4 | TRBD1 | NA | TRBV5-6 | TGTGCCAGCAGCGCACAGGGGAATGATGAAAAACTGTTTTTT | CASSAQGNDEKLFF
TRBJ1-2 | TRBD1 | NA | TRBV12-3/TRBV12-4 | TGTGCCAGCAGGGGGACAGTACATGGCTACACCTTC | CASRGTVHGYTF
TRBJ1-2 | TRBD1 | once | TRBV18 | TGTGCCAGCTCTTCGACAGGGGACTATGGCTACACCTTC | CASSSTGDYGYTF
TRBJ2-7 | NA | NA | TRBV13 | TGTGCCAGCAGCGATTGGGGGCAGCGGGGAAACTACGAGCAGTACTTC | CASSDWGQRGNYEQYF
TRBJ1-5 | NA | once | TRBV28 | TGTGCCAGCAGTTCGCAGGGTTTGGAGCAGCCCCAGCATTTT | CASSSQGLEQPQHF
TRBJ2-2 | NA | NA | TRBV5-1 | TGCGCCAGCAGCTTGGTGGAAGGAGTCGGGGAGCTGTTTTTT | CASSLVEGVGELFF